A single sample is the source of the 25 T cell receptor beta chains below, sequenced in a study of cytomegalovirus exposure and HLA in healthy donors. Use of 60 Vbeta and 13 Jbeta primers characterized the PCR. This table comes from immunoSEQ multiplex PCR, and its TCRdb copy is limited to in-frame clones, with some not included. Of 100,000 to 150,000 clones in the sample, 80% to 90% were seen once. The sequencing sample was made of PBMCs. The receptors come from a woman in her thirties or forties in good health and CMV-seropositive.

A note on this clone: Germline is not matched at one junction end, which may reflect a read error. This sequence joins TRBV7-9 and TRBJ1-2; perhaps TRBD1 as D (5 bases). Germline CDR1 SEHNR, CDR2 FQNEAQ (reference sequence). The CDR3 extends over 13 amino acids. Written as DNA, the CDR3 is TGTTCCAGCAGTATCCCGGGGGACTATGGCTACACCTTC. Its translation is CSSSIPGDYGYTF.

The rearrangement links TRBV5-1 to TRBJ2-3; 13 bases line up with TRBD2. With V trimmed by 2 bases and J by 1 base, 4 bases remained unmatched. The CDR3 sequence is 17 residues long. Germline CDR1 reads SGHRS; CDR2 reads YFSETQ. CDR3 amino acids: CASSFGTSGTGTDTQYF. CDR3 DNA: TGCGCCAGCAGCTTCGGGACTAGCGGGACAGGCACAGATACGCAGTATTTT.

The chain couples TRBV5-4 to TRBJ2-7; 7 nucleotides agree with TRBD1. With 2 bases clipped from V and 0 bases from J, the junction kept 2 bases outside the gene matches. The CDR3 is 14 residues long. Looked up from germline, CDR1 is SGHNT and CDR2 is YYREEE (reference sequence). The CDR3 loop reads CASSFDRASYEQYF. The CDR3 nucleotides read TGTGCCAGCAGCTTCGACAGGGCCTCCTACGAGCAGTACTTC.

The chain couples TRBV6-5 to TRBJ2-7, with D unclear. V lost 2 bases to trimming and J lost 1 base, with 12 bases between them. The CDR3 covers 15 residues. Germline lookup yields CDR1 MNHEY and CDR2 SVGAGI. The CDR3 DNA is TGTGCCAGCAGTTACGCAGGAACTGGGTCCTACGAGCAGTACTTC. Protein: CASSYAGTGSYEQYF.

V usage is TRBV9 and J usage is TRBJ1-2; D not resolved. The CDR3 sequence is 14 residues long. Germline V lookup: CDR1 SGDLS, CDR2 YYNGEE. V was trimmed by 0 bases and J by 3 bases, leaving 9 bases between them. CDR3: CASSVVSADYGYTF. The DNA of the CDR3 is TGTGCCAGCAGCGTAGTTAGTGCTGACTATGGCTACACCTTC. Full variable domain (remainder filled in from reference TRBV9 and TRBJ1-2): DSGVTQTPKHLITATGQRVTLRCSPRSGDLSVYWYQQSLDQGLQFLIQYYNGEERAKGNILERFSAQQFPDLHSELNLSSLELGDSALYFCASSVVSADYGYTFGSGTRLTVV.

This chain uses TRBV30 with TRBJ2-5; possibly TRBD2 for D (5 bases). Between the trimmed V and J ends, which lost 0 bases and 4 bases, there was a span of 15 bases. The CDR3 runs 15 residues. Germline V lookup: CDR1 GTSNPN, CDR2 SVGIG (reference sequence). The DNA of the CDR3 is TGTGCCTGGAGTGTGGGCGGGTCTGCGGGAGAGACCCAGTACTTC. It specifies CAWSVGGSAGETQYF.

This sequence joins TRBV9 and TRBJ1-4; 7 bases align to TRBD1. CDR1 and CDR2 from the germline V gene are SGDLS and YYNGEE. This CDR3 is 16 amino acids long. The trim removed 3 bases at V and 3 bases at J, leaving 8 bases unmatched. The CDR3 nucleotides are TGTGCCAGCAGCGCGAGACCAGGGGGTGCTAATGAAAAACTGTTTTTT. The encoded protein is CASSARPGGANEKLFF.

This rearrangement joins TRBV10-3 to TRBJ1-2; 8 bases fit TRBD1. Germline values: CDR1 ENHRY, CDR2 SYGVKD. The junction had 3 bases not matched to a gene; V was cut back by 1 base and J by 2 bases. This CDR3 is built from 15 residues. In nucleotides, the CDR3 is TGTGCCATCAGTGAGTGGGACAGGTCCAACTATGGCTACACCTTC. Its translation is CAISEWDRSNYGYTF.

CDR3 in DNA: TGTGCCAGCAGTCGCTGGACTAGCGGGAGGGCCTCAGAGACCCAGTACTTC. As protein: CASSRWTSGRASETQYF. The chain links TRBV27 to TRBJ2-5; TRBD2 matches 15 bases. The germline V gene has CDR1 MNHEY and CDR2 SMNVEV (reference sequence). The trim removed 5 bases at V and 4 bases at J, leaving 8 bases unmatched. The length of the CDR3 is 17 residues.

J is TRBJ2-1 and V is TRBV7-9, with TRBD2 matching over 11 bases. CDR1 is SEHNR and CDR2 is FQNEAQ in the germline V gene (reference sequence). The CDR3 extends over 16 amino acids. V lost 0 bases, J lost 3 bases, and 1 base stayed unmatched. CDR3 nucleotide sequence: TGTGCCAGCAGCTTAGCACTAGCGGGAGTCTACAATGAGCAGTTCTTC. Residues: CASSLALAGVYNEQFF.

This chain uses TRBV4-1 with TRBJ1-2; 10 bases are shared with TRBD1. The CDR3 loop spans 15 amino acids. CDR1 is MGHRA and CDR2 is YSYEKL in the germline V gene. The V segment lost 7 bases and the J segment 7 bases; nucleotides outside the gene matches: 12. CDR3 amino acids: CASTSWDRGPRGYTF. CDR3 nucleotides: TGCGCCAGCACCTCTTGGGACAGGGGCCCACGTGGCTACACCTTC.

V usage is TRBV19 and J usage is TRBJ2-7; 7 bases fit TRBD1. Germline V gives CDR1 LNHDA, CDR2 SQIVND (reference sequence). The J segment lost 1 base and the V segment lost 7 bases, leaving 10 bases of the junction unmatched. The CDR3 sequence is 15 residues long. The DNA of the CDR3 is TGTGCCAGTAAAGTTAAAGGGACAGAGTCCTACGAGCAGTACTTC. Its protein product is CASKVKGTESYEQYF.

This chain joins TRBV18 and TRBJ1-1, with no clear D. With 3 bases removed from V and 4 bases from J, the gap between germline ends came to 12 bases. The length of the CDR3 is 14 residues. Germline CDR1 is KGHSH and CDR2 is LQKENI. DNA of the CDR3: TGTGCCAGCTCACCTCTCCGGGAAGGCACTGAAGCTTTCTTT. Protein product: CASSPLREGTEAFF.

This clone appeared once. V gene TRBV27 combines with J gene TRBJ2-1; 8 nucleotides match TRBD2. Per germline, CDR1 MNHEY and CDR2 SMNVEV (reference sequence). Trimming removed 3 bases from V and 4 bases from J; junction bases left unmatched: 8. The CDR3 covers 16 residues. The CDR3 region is CASSFPTSGGYNEQFF. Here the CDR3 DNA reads TGTGCCAGCAGTTTCCCCACTAGCGGAGGGTACAATGAGCAGTTCTTC.

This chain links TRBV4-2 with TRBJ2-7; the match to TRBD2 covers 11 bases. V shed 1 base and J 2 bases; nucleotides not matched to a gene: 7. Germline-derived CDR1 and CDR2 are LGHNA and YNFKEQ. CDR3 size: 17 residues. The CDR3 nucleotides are TGTGCCAGCAGCCAAGCAGGTCTAGCGGGAGGAGCCTACGAGCAGTACTTC. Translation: CASSQAGLAGGAYEQYF.

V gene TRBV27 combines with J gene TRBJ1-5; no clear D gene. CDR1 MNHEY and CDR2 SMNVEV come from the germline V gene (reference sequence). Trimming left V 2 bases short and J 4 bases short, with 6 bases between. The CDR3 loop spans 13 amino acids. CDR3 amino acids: CASSLDGNQPQHF. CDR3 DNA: TGTGCCAGCAGTTTAGACGGGAATCAGCCCCAGCATTTT.

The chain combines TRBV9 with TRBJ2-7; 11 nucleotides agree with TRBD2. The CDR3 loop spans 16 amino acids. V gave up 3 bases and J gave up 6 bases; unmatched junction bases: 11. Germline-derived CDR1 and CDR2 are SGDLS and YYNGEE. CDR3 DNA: TGTGCCAGCAGCGCTCGTGGTAGCGGGAGGGAATCCGAGCAGTACTTC. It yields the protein CASSARGSGRESEQYF.

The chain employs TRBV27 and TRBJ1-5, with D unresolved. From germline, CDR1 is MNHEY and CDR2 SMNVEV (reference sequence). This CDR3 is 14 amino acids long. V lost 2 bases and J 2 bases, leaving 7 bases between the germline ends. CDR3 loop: CASSLIEGNQPQHF. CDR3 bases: TGTGCCAGCAGTTTAATCGAGGGCAATCAGCCCCAGCATTTT.

Here the CDR3 reads CASSPGQSSPGELFF. In DNA form, the CDR3 reads TGTGCCAGCAGCCCAGGACAGAGTAGCCCCGGGGAGCTGTTTTTT. J is TRBJ2-2 and V is TRBV4-2; D is perhaps TRBD1 (6 bases). There are 15 residues in the CDR3. The ends were cut back, 4 bases at V and 6 bases at J, with 15 bases in the middle. Germline CDR1 and CDR2: LGHNA and YNFKEQ.

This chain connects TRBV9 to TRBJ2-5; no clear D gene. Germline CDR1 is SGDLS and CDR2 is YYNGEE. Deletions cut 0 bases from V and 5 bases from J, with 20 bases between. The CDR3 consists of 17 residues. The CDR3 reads CASSVAIGRNVRETQYF. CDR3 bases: TGTGCCAGCAGCGTAGCGATAGGTCGGAACGTGAGGGAGACCCAGTACTTC.

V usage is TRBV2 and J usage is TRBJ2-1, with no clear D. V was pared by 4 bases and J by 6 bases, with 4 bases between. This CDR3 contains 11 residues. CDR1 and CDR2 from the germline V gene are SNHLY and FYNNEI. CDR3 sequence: CASSALNEQFF. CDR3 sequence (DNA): TGTGCCAGCAGTGCCCTCAATGAGCAGTTCTTC.

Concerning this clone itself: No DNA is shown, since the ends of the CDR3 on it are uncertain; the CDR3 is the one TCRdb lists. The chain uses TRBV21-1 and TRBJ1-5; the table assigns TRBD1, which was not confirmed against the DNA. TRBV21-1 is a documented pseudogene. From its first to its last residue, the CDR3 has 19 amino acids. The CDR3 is CASSKEVYRCQDSNQPQHF.

CDR3 sequence: CASSQEGLVSFEQYF. Written as DNA, the CDR3 is TGTGCCAGCAGCCAAGAGGGACTAGTTAGTTTCGAGCAGTACTTC. The gene calls are TRBV4-2 and TRBJ2-7, with 8 positions matching TRBD2. The CDR3 runs to 15 residues. Germline V gene lookup returns CDR1 LGHNA and CDR2 YNFKEQ. Unmatched junction bases numbered 7, after V lost 0 bases and J lost 6 bases.

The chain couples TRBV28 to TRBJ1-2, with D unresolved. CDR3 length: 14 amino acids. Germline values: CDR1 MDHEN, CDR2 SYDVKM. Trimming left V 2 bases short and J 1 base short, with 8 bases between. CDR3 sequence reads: CASSLPTYNYGYTF. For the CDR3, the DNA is TGTGCCAGCAGTTTACCGACATATAACTATGGCTACACCTTC.

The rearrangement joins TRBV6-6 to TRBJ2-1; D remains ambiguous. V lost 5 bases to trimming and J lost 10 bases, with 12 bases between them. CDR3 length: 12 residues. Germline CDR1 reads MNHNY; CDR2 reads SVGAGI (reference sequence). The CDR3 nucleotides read TGTGCCAGCAGTCCAACCCGTCGGGAGCAGTTCTTC. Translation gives CASSPTRREQFF.